The sequence of this T cell receptor beta chain was determined in a study of T cell responses to AZD1222 COVID-19 vaccine. Study-wide results and limits: White British people made up most donors, females outnumbered males, and clonal diversity was possibly underestimated. Following two doses of AZD1222, Spike-specific TCR breadth and depth rose.

This CDR3 has 11 amino acids. Looked up from germline, CDR1 is KGHSH and CDR2 is LQKENI. Between the trimmed V and J ends, which lost 6 bases and 9 bases, there was a span of 6 bases. The method was immunoSEQ multiplex PCR; TCRdb's version includes in-frame clones alone and lacks a portion of them. Here the sample spans 45,000 to 65,000 clones, about nine tenths being singletons. Comment on this clone: The antigen remains unidentified.

This clonotype was obtained from an adult who received the AZD1222 COVID-19 vaccine. This specimen was peripheral blood, taken 28 days after the second AZD1222 dose. This chain connects TRBV18 to TRBJ1-6; D not certain. This CDR3 reads CASSLSSPLHF. CDR3 bases: TGTGCCAGCTCTCTCAGTTCACCCCTCCACTTT.